Detailed here is one TCR beta chain. This sample was included in a study of blood T cell repertoires in COVID-19. Some clones are missing from TCRdb's copy, which holds only in-frame ones; the method was immunoSEQ multiplex PCR. The table lists about 120,000 clones, roughly 89% of them singletons. CDR1 is SGHRS, CDR2 YFSETQ, per germline. V lost 0 bases, J lost 1 base, and 2 bases stayed unmatched. The CDR3 covers 16 residues. The sequenced sample was peripheral blood. The clonotype was recovered from a human donor with acute or convalescent COVID-19. The donor label of this sample is uncertain. The J gene is TRBJ2-3, the V gene TRBV5-1; 10 bases agree with TRBD2. The CDR3 DNA sequence: TGCGCCAGCAGCTTGGGAGCGGGAGGGGGCACAGATACGCAGTATTTT. The encoded protein is CASSLGAGGGTDTQYF.